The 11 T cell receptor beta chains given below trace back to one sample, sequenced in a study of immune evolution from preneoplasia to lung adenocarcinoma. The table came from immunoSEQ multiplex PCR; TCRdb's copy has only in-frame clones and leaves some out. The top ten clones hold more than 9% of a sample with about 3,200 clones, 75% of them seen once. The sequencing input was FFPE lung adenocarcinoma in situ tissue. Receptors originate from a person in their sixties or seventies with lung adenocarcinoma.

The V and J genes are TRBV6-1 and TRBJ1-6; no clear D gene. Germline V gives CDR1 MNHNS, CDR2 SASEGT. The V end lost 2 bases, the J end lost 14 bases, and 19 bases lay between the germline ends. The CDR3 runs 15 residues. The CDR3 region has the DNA TGTGCCAGCAGTGAATCGGGAGTAGGATATTCGGCCCTCCACTTT. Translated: CASSESGVGYSALHF.

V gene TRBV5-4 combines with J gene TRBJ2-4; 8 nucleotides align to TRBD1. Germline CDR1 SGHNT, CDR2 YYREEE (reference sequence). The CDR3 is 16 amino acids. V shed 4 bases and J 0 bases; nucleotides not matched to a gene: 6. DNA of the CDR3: TGTGCCAGCAGCAGCGGACAGGGATTAGCCAAAAACATTCAGTACTTC. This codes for CASSSGQGLAKNIQYF.

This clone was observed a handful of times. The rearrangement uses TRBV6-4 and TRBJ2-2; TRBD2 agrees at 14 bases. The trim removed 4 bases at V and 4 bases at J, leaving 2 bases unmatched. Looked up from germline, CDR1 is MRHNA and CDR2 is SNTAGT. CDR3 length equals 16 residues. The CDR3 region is CASSVGTSGGTGELFF. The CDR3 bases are TGTGCCAGCAGTGTCGGGACTAGCGGGGGCACCGGGGAGCTGTTTTTT.

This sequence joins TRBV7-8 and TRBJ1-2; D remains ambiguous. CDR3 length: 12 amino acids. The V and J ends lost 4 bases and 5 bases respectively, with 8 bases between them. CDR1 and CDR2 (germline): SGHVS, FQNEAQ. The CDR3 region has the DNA TGTGCCAGCAGCTCCCGAAAGTATGGCTACACCTTC. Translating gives CASSSRKYGYTF.

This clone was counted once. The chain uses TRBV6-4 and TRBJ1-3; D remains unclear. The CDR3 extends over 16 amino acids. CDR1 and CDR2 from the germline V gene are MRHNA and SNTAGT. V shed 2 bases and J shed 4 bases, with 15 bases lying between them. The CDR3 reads CASSDGQVSLGNTIYF. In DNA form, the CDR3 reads TGTGCCAGCAGTGACGGGCAGGTCTCGCTCGGAAACACCATATATTTT.

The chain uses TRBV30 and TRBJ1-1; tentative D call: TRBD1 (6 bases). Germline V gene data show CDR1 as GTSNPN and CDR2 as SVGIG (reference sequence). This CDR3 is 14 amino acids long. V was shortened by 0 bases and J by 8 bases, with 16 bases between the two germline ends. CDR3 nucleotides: TGTGCCTGGAGTGTACAGGGCTCGTCTTTCGAAGCTTTCTTT. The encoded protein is CAWSVQGSSFEAFF.

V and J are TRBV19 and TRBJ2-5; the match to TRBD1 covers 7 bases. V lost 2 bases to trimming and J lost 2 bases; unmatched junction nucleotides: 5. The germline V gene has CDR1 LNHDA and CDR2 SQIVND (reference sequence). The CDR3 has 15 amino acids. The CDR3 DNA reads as TGTGCCAGTAGTATACTCCCGACAGGGCAAGAGACCCAGTACTTC. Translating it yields CASSILPTGQETQYF.

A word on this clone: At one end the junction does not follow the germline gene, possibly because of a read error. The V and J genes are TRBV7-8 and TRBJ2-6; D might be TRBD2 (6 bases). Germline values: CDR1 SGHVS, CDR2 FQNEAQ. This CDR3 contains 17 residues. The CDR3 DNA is TGTGCCAGCAGCTTAGCTACCGGGAGCTCTGGGACCAACGTCCTGACTTTC. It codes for CASSLATGSSGTNVLTF.

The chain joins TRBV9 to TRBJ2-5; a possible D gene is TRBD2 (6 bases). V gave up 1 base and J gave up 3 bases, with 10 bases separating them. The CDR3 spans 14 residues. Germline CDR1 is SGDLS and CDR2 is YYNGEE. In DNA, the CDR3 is TGTGCCAGCAGCGTATTCGGGGGAAAAGAGACCCAGTACTTC. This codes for CASSVFGGKETQYF.

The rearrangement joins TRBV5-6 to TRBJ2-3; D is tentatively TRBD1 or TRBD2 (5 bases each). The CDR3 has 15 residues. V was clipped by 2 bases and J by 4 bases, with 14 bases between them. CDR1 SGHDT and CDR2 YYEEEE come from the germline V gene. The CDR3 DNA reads TGTGCCAGCAGCTTTCGGGGTGGGGCCCCAGATACGCAGTATTTT. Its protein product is CASSFRGGAPDTQYF.

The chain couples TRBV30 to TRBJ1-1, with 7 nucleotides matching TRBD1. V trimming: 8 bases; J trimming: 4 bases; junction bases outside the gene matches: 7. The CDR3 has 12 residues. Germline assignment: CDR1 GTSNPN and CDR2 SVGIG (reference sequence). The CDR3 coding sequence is TGTGCCCAATACAGGGGCGTCACTGAAGCTTTCTTT. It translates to CAQYRGVTEAFF.